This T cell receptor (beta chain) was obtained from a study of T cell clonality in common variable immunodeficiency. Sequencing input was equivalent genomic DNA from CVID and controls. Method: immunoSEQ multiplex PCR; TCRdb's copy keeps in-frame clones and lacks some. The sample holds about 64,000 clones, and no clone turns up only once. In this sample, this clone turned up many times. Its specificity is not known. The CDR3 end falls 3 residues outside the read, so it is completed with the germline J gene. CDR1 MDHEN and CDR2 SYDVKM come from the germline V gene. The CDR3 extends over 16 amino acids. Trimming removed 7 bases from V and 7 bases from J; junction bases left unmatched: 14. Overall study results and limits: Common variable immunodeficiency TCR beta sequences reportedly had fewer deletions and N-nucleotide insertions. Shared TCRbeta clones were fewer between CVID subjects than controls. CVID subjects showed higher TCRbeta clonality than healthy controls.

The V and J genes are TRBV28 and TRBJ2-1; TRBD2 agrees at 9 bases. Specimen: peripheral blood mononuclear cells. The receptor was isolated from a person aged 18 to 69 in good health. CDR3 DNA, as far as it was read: TGTGCCAGCACCCCCACAACGGGCGGGAGGGCAAATGAG. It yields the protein CASTPTTGGRANE. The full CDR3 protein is CASTPTTGGRANEQFF.